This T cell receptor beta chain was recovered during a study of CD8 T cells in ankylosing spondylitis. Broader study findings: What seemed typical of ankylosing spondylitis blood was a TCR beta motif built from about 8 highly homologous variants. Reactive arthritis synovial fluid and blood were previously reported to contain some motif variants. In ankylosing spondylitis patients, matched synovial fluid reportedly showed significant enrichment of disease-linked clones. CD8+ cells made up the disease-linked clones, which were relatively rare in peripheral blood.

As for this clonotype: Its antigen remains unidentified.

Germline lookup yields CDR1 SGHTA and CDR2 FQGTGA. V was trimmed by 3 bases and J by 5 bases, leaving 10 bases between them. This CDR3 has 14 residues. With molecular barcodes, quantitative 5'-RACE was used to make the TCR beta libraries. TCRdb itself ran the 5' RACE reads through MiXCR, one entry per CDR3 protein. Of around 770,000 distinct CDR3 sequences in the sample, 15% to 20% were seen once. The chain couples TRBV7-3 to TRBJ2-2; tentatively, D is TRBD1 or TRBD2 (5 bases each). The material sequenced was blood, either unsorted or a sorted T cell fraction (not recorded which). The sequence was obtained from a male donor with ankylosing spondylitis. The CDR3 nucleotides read TGTGCCAGCAGCTTTTTGGGGGATACCGGGGAGCTGTTTTTT. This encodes CASSFLGDTGELFF.